This T cell receptor beta chain was sequenced during a study of blood T cell repertoires in COVID-19. Background on the study: Samples came from the United States, Italy and Spain, spanning acute and convalescent COVID-19.

Sequencing used immunoSEQ multiplex PCR; TCRdb keeps in-frame clones, though not all of them. The profile covers about 170,000 clones, with around 85% appearing a single time and around 8.9% taken by the ten largest. V lost 0 bases and J 6 bases, leaving 16 bases between the germline ends. The germline gives CDR1 SGDLS, CDR2 YYNGEE. CDR3 size: 15 residues. Specimen: peripheral blood. The chain is built from TRBV9 and TRBJ2-7; no firm D call. The receptor's source is a woman older than 75 with COVID-19, enrolled during active disease. The chain's CDR3 is CASSVGASPIGEQYF. The CDR3 bases are TGTGCCAGCAGCGTAGGGGCCTCTCCCATCGGCGAGCAGTACTTC.